This TCR beta chain was captured by sequencing in a study of memory CD4+ T cells and cytomegalovirus serostatus. General study points: Suggested: most of the CMV-linked TCR signature lies in CD4+ memory cells.

V lost 3 bases and J lost 6, with 12 bases in between. This CDR3 is 15 amino acids long. The germline V gene has CDR1 LNHNV and CDR2 YYDKDF (reference sequence). With respect to this clone: What it recognizes is unknown.

Single viable CD3+CD4+CD8-CD45RO+ cells were sorted as the memory CD4+ T cells. Profiled with immunoSEQ multiplex PCR; TCRdb holds only in-frame clones, not every one. The data show tens of thousands of clones, 80% to 85% seen once. The sequence came from an adult in good health and CMV-seropositive. The chain recombines TRBV15 with TRBJ1-6; D is unclear. The sequenced material came from memory CD4+ T cells from blood. The CDR3 bases are TGTGCCACCAGCAGCGGTGTCTTAGCTAATTCACCCCTCCACTTT. This gives the protein CATSSGVLANSPLHF.